Presented here are 20 T cell receptor beta chains from one specimen sequenced in a study of post-analysis software for immune sequencing data. Findings and limits, study-wide: Controls showed lower frequencies than patients for five or six TRBV segments, and TRBV5-6, TRBV5-1 and TRBV20-1 were among these.

No antigens are known for them. Prepared TCR beta cDNA libraries contained unique molecular identifiers. Each CDR3 protein is one row after TCRdb ran MiXCR on the PCR reads. The table lists under 900,000 distinct CDR3 sequences, approximately 53% of them singletons. The sample consisted of blood. Every receptor here comes from a girl aged 10-17 years with multiple sclerosis.

This clonotype has a handful of counts. This chain uses TRBV20-1 with TRBJ2-4, with D maybe TRBD1 (5 bases). The CDR3 loop spans 14 amino acids. In germline, CDR1 is DFQATT, CDR2 SNEGSKA (reference sequence). V lost 1 base and J lost 8, with 15 bases in between. The CDR3 protein is CSARAQGLVDIQYF. CDR3 nucleotide sequence: TGCAGTGCTAGAGCCCAGGGCCTAGTAGACATTCAGTACTTC.

V gene TRBV4-2 combines with J gene TRBJ2-7; 10 positions agree with TRBD2. V gave up 3 bases and J gave up 1 base; unmatched junction bases: 6. CDR1 is LGHNA, CDR2 YNFKEQ, per germline. The CDR3 has 16 amino acids. CDR3 nucleotides: TGTGCCAGCAGCCAGGGTAGGACTAGCGGATCCTACGAGCAGTACTTC. Its protein is CASSQGRTSGSYEQYF.

V is TRBV5-6 and J is TRBJ2-7; D might be TRBD1 (6 bases). This CDR3 contains 12 residues. CDR1 and CDR2 (germline): SGHDT, YYEEEE. Trimming left V 5 bases short and J 2 bases short, with 8 bases between. The CDR3 nucleotides read TGTGCCAGCAGTGGACAGACCTACGAGCAGTACTTC. Protein product: CASSGQTYEQYF.

In its sample, this clonotype was seen a few times. The genes are TRBV27 and TRBJ2-4, with TRBD2 matching 12 bases. Germline V gene lookup returns CDR1 MNHEY and CDR2 SMNVEV (reference sequence). J was trimmed by 13 bases and V by 6 bases; bases with no gene match: 10. This CDR3 is built from 14 residues. This CDR3 is CASRQTSGSGEQYF. The CDR3 DNA reads TGTGCCAGCAGACAGACTAGCGGGAGTGGGGAGCAGTACTTC.

This chain uses TRBV15 with TRBJ2-3; unclear D gene. CDR3 length: 12 residues. The V end lost 5 bases, the J end lost 6 bases, and 9 bases lay between the germline ends. From germline, CDR1 is LNHNV and CDR2 YYDKDF (reference sequence). CDR3 in amino acids: CATSRLGDTQYF. For the CDR3, the DNA is TGTGCCACCAGCCGACTCGGGGATACGCAGTATTTT.

There are a few counts of this clonotype. The V gene is TRBV7-2, the J gene TRBJ2-7; 7 bases align to TRBD1. Per germline, CDR1 SGHTA and CDR2 FQGNSA. There are 14 residues in the CDR3. V shed 3 bases and J 4 bases; nucleotides not matched to a gene: 6. For the CDR3, the DNA is TGTGCCAGCAGCTTCACAGGGGATCGGTACGAGCAGTACTTC. It encodes CASSFTGDRYEQYF.

The chain has TRBV28 and TRBJ2-5, with 9 bases that match TRBD2. Per germline, CDR1 MDHEN and CDR2 SYDVKM. Unmatched junction bases numbered 4, after V lost 3 bases and J lost 2 bases. The CDR3 contains 15 residues. The CDR3 nucleotides are TGTGCCAGCAGTTTCTGGCGGGAGGGGCAAGAGACCCAGTACTTC. Translating gives CASSFWREGQETQYF.

This sequence joins TRBV20-1 and TRBJ2-3; D is perhaps TRBD1 or TRBD2 (5 bases each). The germline V gene encodes CDR1 DFQATT and CDR2 SNEGSKA (reference sequence). V was shortened by 7 bases and J by 2 bases, with 16 bases between the two germline ends. This CDR3 spans 14 amino acids. CDR3 region: CSGAPWDHTDTQYF. CDR3 sequence (DNA): TGCAGTGGGGCCCCTTGGGACCACACAGATACGCAGTATTTT.

This clonotype was seen a handful of times. The chain is built from TRBV11-1 and TRBJ2-1; 7 bases line up with TRBD1. The CDR3 consists of 16 residues. Per germline, CDR1 SGHAT and CDR2 FQDESV (reference sequence). After removal of 2 bases from V and 6 bases from J, the junction contained 10 bases not matched to a gene. This CDR3 reads CASSLTRGGTVNEQFF. The CDR3 DNA is TGTGCCAGCAGCTTAACACGCGGTGGGACAGTCAATGAGCAGTTCTTC.

The chain recombines TRBV5-1 with TRBJ1-4; tentative D call: TRBD1 (6 bases). Per the germline V gene, CDR1 is SGHRS and CDR2 is YFSETQ. The CDR3 totals 14 residues. V was shortened by 5 bases and J by 6 bases, with 14 bases between the two germline ends. CDR3 DNA: TGCGCCAGCAGTCGACAGGCCCGGGATGAAAAACTGTTTTTT. Its translation is CASSRQARDEKLFF.

The chain uses TRBV4-1 and TRBJ2-5, with no clear D. The J call may not be correct, given that the DNA end is closer to TRBJ2-7. Germline V lookup: CDR1 MGHRA, CDR2 YSYEKL. The CDR3 sequence is 13 residues long. CDR3 in amino acids: CASSQGGQVEQYF. CDR3 bases: TGCGCCAGCAGCCAAGGGGGTCAGGTCGAGCAGTACTTC.

This chain connects TRBV29-1 to TRBJ2-1, with TRBD1 identical over 10 bases. Germline V lookup: CDR1 SQVTM, CDR2 ANQGSEA. The CDR3 consists of 14 residues. Trimming took 4 bases from V and 4 from J; bases not matched to a gene: 4. The chain's CDR3 is CSVAWTGGYNEQFF. The CDR3 nucleotides are TGCAGCGTTGCCTGGACAGGGGGGTACAATGAGCAGTTCTTC.

This clonotype was seen only a few times. V gene TRBV7-2 combines with J gene TRBJ2-3, with 9 bases matching TRBD2. Germline V gene data show CDR1 as SGHTA and CDR2 as FQGNSA. The ends lost 8 bases at V and 2 bases at J; junction bases unmatched: 8. The CDR3 totals 15 residues. This CDR3 is CASDERGALTDTQYF. Here the CDR3 DNA reads TGTGCCAGCGACGAGCGGGGGGCCCTCACAGATACGCAGTATTTT.

The CDR3: CASSEARGGTQYF. The DNA for the CDR3 is TGTGCCAGCAGTGAAGCTAGGGGCGGTACGCAGTATTTT. V is TRBV2 and J is TRBJ2-3; D perhaps matches TRBD1 (5 bases). The CDR3 spans 13 residues. Trimming removed 0 bases from V and 8 bases from J, with 9 bases in between. Per the germline V gene, CDR1 is SNHLY and CDR2 is FYNNEI. Combining the CDR3 with reference TRBV2 and TRBJ2-3 gives the whole variable domain EPEVTQTPSHQVTQMGQEVILRCVPISNHLYFYWYRQILGQKVEFLVSFYNNEISEKSEIFDDQFSVERPDGSNFTLKIRSTKLEDSAMYFCASSEARGGTQYFGPGTRLTVL.

This chain uses TRBV6-6 with TRBJ1-6, with TRBD1 identical over 7 bases. This CDR3 region has 16 residues. V shed 2 bases, J shed 9 bases, and the junction held 10 bases outside the gene matches. Germline lookup yields CDR1 MNHNY and CDR2 SVGAGI (reference sequence). The CDR3 bases are TGTGCCAGCAGTTACCCACCATGGACAGGTAGTTCACCCCTCCACTTT. Protein product: CASSYPPWTGSSPLHF.

The chain links TRBV29-1 to TRBJ1-2, with TRBD1 as a possible D gene (6 bases). The germline V gene encodes CDR1 SQVTM and CDR2 ANQGSEA. The CDR3 runs to 13 residues. V was trimmed by 6 bases and J by 0 bases, leaving 11 bases between them. CDR3 sequence: CSVTGEANYGYTF. In nucleotides, the CDR3 is TGCAGCGTGACAGGAGAGGCTAACTATGGCTACACCTTC.

The V gene is TRBV5-1, the J gene TRBJ2-7, with 8 bases matching TRBD2. V was clipped by 1 base and J by 5 bases; unmatched bases: 11. The germline gives CDR1 SGHRS, CDR2 YFSETQ. CDR3 length: 16 amino acids. CDR3 amino acids: CASSLRPAGEVDEQYF. CDR3 nucleotide sequence: TGCGCCAGCAGCTTGCGCCCAGCGGGGGAGGTCGACGAGCAGTACTTC.

This clonotype has only a few counts. The gene calls are TRBV6-1 and TRBJ2-5; D is unclear. V dropped 1 base and J dropped 7 bases, with 4 bases sitting between them. In germline, CDR1 is MNHNS, CDR2 SASEGT. The CDR3 loop spans 11 amino acids. CDR3 in amino acids: CASSEGATQYF. The CDR3 DNA is TGTGCCAGCAGTGAAGGTGCGACCCAGTACTTC.

The rearrangement uses TRBV9 and TRBJ2-3, with 9 bases identical to TRBD2. The CDR3 is made up of 16 amino acids. The germline V gene encodes CDR1 SGDLS and CDR2 YYNGEE. After removal of 0 bases from V and 3 bases from J, the junction contained 5 bases not matched to a gene. CDR3 sequence (DNA): TGTGCCAGCAGCGTAGATCCAGCGGGGGGTACAGATACGCAGTATTTT. Translated, it gives CASSVDPAGGTDTQYF.

The chain combines TRBV5-5 with TRBJ2-1, with 13 bases identical to TRBD2. The CDR3 length is 17 residues. Germline V gene lookup returns CDR1 SGHKS and CDR2 YYEKEE (reference sequence). V lost 4 bases, J lost 8 bases, and 12 bases stayed unmatched. The CDR3 DNA reads TGTGCCAGCAGCCCAATGCTCGGACTAGCGGGGGTCCATGAGCAGTTCTTC. Its translation is CASSPMLGLAGVHEQFF.